The 2 T cell receptor beta chains listed next were all sequenced from one sample in a study of shared clonotypes between healthy human individuals. The protocol was immunoSEQ multiplex PCR, while the TCRdb copy is restricted to in-frame clones and leaves out a portion. Counted here are some 2,000,000 clones, around 96% occurring once; the ten biggest clones make up roughly 1%. CD45RO-negative CD8 cells positively selected for CCR7 made up the naive population, which excluded terminally differentiated effector memory CD45RA+ cells. The specimen was naive CD8+ T cells sorted from blood. The receptor source for this set is a man between 18 and 35 years old in good health.

In DNA form, the CDR3 reads TGTGCCAGCACCACTACCGGGACAGTTGTGGAGACCCAGTACTTC. This encodes CASTTTGTVVETQYF. V usage is TRBV5-6 and J usage is TRBJ2-5, with 7 bases lining up with TRBD1. With 6 bases clipped from V and 5 bases from J, the junction kept 13 bases outside the gene matches. The CDR3 extends over 15 amino acids. Germline V gives CDR1 SGHDT, CDR2 YYEEEE.

Points on this clone: The identical CDR3 is also encoded by other nucleotide sequences in the sample. The chain uses TRBV5-6 and TRBJ2-1; D not resolved. V lost 0 bases, J lost 9 bases, and 7 bases lay in between. The CDR3 length is 12 residues. From germline, CDR1 is SGHDT and CDR2 YYEEEE. For the CDR3, the DNA is TGTGCCAGCAGCTTGGGAGTAGGTGAGCAGTTCTTC. Protein sequence: CASSLGVGEQFF.